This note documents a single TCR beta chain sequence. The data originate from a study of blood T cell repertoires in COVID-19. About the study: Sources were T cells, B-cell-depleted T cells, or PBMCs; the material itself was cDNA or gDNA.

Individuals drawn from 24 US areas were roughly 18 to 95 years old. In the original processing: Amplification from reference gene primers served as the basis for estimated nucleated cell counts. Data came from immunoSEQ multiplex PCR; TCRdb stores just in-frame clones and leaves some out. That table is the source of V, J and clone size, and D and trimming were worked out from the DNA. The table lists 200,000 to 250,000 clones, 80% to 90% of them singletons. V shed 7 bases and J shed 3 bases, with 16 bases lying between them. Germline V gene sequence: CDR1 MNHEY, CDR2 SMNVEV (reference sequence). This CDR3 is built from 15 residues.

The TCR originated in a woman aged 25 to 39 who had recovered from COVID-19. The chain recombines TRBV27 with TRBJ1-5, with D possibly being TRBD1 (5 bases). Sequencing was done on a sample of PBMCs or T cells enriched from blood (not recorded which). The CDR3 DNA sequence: TGTGCCAGCAAGGGCGCGGGGGAATACAATCAGCCCCAGCATTTT. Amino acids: CASKGAGEYNQPQHF.